The 6 T cell receptor beta chains below all came from one sample that was sequenced in a study of identical twins. TCRdb re-analysed the 5' RACE reads in MiXCR, keeping a single row per CDR3 protein. The table shows a few hundred thousand distinct CDR3 sequences, with 14% occurring only once. Another study also made use of these data, one on yellow fever vaccine responses in identical twins.

Specimen: CD4+ T cells sorted from blood. The receptors here all came from a woman aged 18-30 years in good health.

This clonotype was counted only a few times. This chain connects TRBV5-1 to TRBJ1-1; D is ambiguous. The CDR3 is 13 amino acids. CDR1 is SGHRS and CDR2 is YFSETQ in the germline V gene. Deletions cut 5 bases from V and 4 bases from J, with 12 bases between. The CDR3 loop reads CASSLSLGTEAFF. In DNA form, the CDR3 reads TGCGCCAGCAGTCTAAGTCTAGGCACTGAAGCTTTCTTT.

The V call is TRBV5-1, the J call TRBJ1-2; 9 bases are a match to TRBD1. The CDR3 runs to 14 residues. Trimming at V came to 4 bases and at J to 2 bases, leaving 3 bases not matched to a gene. CDR1 is SGHRS and CDR2 is YFSETQ in the germline V gene. This CDR3 is CASSAQGANYGYTF. In DNA form, the CDR3 reads TGCGCCAGCAGCGCACAGGGGGCCAACTATGGCTACACCTTC. The variable domain in full, with the rest retrieved from reference TRBV5-1 and TRBJ1-2, is KAGVTQTPRYLIKTRGQQVTLSCSPISGHRSVSWYQQTPGQGLQFLFEYFSETQRNKGNFPGRFSGRQFSNSRSEMNVSTLELGDSALYLCASSAQGANYGYTFGSGTRLTVV.

This clonotype has only a few counts. The genes are TRBV19 and TRBJ2-7; 8 bases agree with TRBD1. The CDR3 covers 15 residues. V shed 3 bases and J 4 bases; nucleotides not matched to a gene: 8. Germline-derived CDR1 and CDR2 are LNHDA and SQIVND (reference sequence). The DNA of the CDR3 is TGTGCCAGTAGTATGGGCCGGGACAGGTCGTACGAGCAGTACTTC. This codes for CASSMGRDRSYEQYF.

This clonotype occurred a few times. The chain is built from TRBV7-2 and TRBJ2-5; D possibly corresponds to TRBD1 (5 bases). The CDR3 has 16 amino acids. V gave up 6 bases and J gave up 0 bases, with 17 bases separating them. Germline values: CDR1 SGHTA, CDR2 FQGNSA. The CDR3 region has the DNA TGTGCCAGCAGTGACCCGACAGTTTGGTACCAAGAGACCCAGTACTTC. This gives the protein CASSDPTVWYQETQYF.

This clonotype is a singleton in its sample. In nucleotides, the CDR3 is TGTGCCAGCAGCGTTGGGACAGCCCTGCGGGAGACCCAGTACTTC. This encodes CASSVGTALRETQYF. The J gene is TRBJ2-5, the V gene TRBV9; TRBD1 aligns across 7 bases. In germline, CDR1 is SGDLS, CDR2 YYNGEE. There are 15 residues in the CDR3. After removal of 2 bases from V and 5 bases from J, the junction contained 9 bases not matched to a gene.

The table lists this clonotype with a few counts. The rearrangement links TRBV24-1 to TRBJ2-1; TRBD2 matches at 10 bases. Unmatched junction bases numbered 9, after V lost 0 bases and J lost 8 bases. Germline-derived CDR1 and CDR2 are KGHDR and SFDVKD. CDR3 length equals 17 residues. CDR3 nucleotide sequence: TGTGCCACCAGTGATTTGGGGGCTAGCGGGAGAGTAGATGAGCAGTTCTTC. It is translated as CATSDLGASGRVDEQFF.